What follows are 18 T cell receptor beta chains derived from one specimen sequenced in a study of cytomegalovirus exposure and HLA in healthy donors. PCR primers comprised 60 Vbeta and 13 Jbeta primers. Measured with immunoSEQ multiplex PCR; TCRdb has only the in-frame clones, and not every one. The sample consists of approximately 130,000 clones, 72% of them appearing once. Sequencing used PBMCs. Receptor source: a man in his forties or fifties in good health and CMV-seropositive.

J is TRBJ2-2 and V is TRBV5-4; 8 nucleotides line up with TRBD2. CDR3 length: 16 residues. The V gene's germline CDR1 is SGHNT and CDR2 YYREEE (reference sequence). The V segment lost 4 bases and the J segment 5 bases; nucleotides outside the gene matches: 10. CDR3 bases: TGTGCCAGCAGCCGGGGGGGGACTCCTCGGACCGGGGAGCTGTTTTTT. Encoded protein: CASSRGGTPRTGELFF.

The chain is built from TRBV7-2 and TRBJ1-5; 8 positions match TRBD1. The J segment lost 7 bases and the V segment lost 5 bases, leaving 4 bases of the junction unmatched. CDR1 and CDR2 from the germline V gene are SGHTA and FQGNSA. The CDR3 is 13 amino acids. The CDR3 region has the DNA TGTGCCAGCAGCCTCAGGGGGCAACAGCCCCAGCATTTT. It yields the protein CASSLRGQQPQHF.

The chain combines TRBV7-2 with TRBJ1-6; unclear D gene. Germline values: CDR1 SGHTA, CDR2 FQGNSA. The V and J ends lost 8 bases and 0 bases respectively, with 14 bases between them. The CDR3 has 16 amino acids. The DNA for the CDR3 is TGTGCCAGCCCCGCAGAAAGTGGCTCCTATAATTCACCCCTCCACTTT. Protein sequence: CASPAESGSYNSPLHF.

The chain uses TRBV11-2 and TRBJ2-7; 7 bases are a match to TRBD1. Trimming took 5 bases from V and 2 from J; bases not matched to a gene: 15. This CDR3 is 17 amino acids long. CDR1 is SGHAT and CDR2 is FQNNGV in the germline V gene. The CDR3 sequence: CASSPTYGGQNPYEQYF. DNA of the CDR3: TGTGCCAGCAGCCCAACCTATGGGGGACAGAATCCCTACGAGCAGTACTTC.

This clone was seen only a few times. The V gene is TRBV19, the J gene TRBJ2-3, with 13 bases lining up with TRBD2. V lost 5 bases to trimming and J lost 0 bases; unmatched junction nucleotides: 8. The CDR3 is 18 amino acids. Germline V lookup: CDR1 LNHDA, CDR2 SQIVND (reference sequence). The CDR3 bases are TGTGCCAGTAGTGTACTAGCGGGGGGGCCCTCTAGCACAGATACGCAGTATTTT. As protein: CASSVLAGGPSSTDTQYF.

This chain connects TRBV5-4 to TRBJ2-3; perhaps TRBD2 as D (7 bases). With 2 bases removed from V and 2 bases from J, the gap between germline ends came to 18 bases. Per germline, CDR1 SGHNT and CDR2 YYREEE (reference sequence). The CDR3 has 17 amino acids. CDR3 sequence (DNA): TGTGCCAGCAGCTTTGGGGGAGCGGGACACCCCACAGATACGCAGTATTTT. Protein: CASSFGGAGHPTDTQYF.

DNA for the CDR3: TGTGCCAGCAGGGAGACGGGGGGAGAGACCCAGTACTTC. The encoded protein is CASRETGGETQYF. The chain combines TRBV7-9 with TRBJ2-5, with 7 bases that match TRBD2. The CDR3 is made up of 13 amino acids. CDR1 and CDR2 (germline): SEHNR, FQNEAQ (reference sequence). V trimming: 6 bases; J trimming: 4 bases; junction bases outside the gene matches: 5.

The V gene is TRBV25-1, the J gene TRBJ2-5; TRBD1 is a possible D gene (6 bases). Looked up from germline, CDR1 is MGHDK and CDR2 is SYGVNS. The CDR3 is 13 residues long. The ends were cut back, 6 bases at V and 8 bases at J, with 16 bases in the middle. DNA for the CDR3: TGTGCCAGCAGGAAGGGGGATCTTGGAACCCAGTACTTC. Translation gives CASRKGDLGTQYF.

The sample holds one count of this clone. The chain uses TRBV11-3 and TRBJ2-5, with TRBD2 matching 9 bases. This CDR3 region has 15 residues. Trimming took 1 base from V and 5 from J; bases not matched to a gene: 5. Germline values: CDR1 SGHNT, CDR2 YENEEA. The CDR3 reads CASSLVSGRGETQYF. CDR3 bases: TGTGCCAGCAGCTTAGTTAGCGGGAGAGGGGAGACCCAGTACTTC.

The rearrangement uses TRBV27 and TRBJ1-1; TRBD1 matches 11 bases. This CDR3 has 15 amino acids. The trim removed 3 bases at V and 3 bases at J, leaving 3 bases unmatched. Germline loops: CDR1 MNHEY, CDR2 SMNVEV (reference sequence). The CDR3 coding sequence is TGTGCCAGCAGTTTTCTGGGACAGGGGGACACTGAAGCTTTCTTT. It yields the protein CASSFLGQGDTEAFF.

This clone was recorded only once. The chain joins TRBV29-1 to TRBJ2-5; D gene ambiguous. The V and J ends lost 4 bases and 3 bases respectively, with 15 bases between them. The CDR3 covers 14 residues. Per the germline V gene, CDR1 is SQVTM and CDR2 is ANQGSEA. Written as DNA, the CDR3 is TGCAGCGTTGTTCTCATACAGCTAAAAGAGACCCAGTACTTC. It translates to CSVVLIQLKETQYF.

The J gene is TRBJ1-1, the V gene TRBV28, with unresolved D. V shed 5 bases and J shed 0 bases, with 13 bases lying between them. The germline V gene encodes CDR1 MDHEN and CDR2 SYDVKM. The CDR3 totals 15 residues. CDR3 amino acids: CASSPTEAMNTEAFF. The CDR3 nucleotides read TGTGCCAGCAGTCCGACGGAGGCGATGAACACTGAAGCTTTCTTT.

This chain joins TRBV5-1 and TRBJ2-1, with TRBD2 identical over 10 bases. Germline lookup yields CDR1 SGHRS and CDR2 YFSETQ. This CDR3 has 16 amino acids. After removal of 3 bases from V and 0 bases from J, the junction contained 3 bases not matched to a gene. The CDR3 region is CASSWTSGGSYNEQFF. CDR3 bases: TGCGCCAGCAGCTGGACTAGCGGAGGCTCCTACAATGAGCAGTTCTTC. Filled out from reference TRBV5-1 and TRBJ2-1, the complete variable domain reads KAGVTQTPRYLIKTRGQQVTLSCSPISGHRSVSWYQQTPGQGLQFLFEYFSETQRNKGNFPGRFSGRQFSNSRSEMNVSTLELGDSALYLCASSWTSGGSYNEQFFGPGTRLTVL.

The genes are TRBV2 and TRBJ2-2; 9 positions agree with TRBD1. The CDR3 covers 12 residues. Trimming at V came to 8 bases and at J to 5 bases, leaving 0 bases not matched to a gene. Germline CDR1 is SNHLY and CDR2 is FYNNEI. CDR3 bases: TGTGCCAGCGGGACAGGGACCGGGGAGCTGTTTTTT. It translates to CASGTGTGELFF.

This clone appeared once. V is TRBV27 and J is TRBJ1-3, with D possibly being TRBD1 (6 bases). V lost 6 bases, J lost 4 bases, and 13 bases lay in between. Germline CDR1 is MNHEY and CDR2 is SMNVEV (reference sequence). The CDR3 contains 14 residues. The CDR3 nucleotides read TGTGCCAGCAGGCGAACAGGGAAGGGAAACACCATATATTTT. This translates into CASRRTGKGNTIYF.

The chain employs TRBV15 and TRBJ1-1; D is uncertain. From germline, CDR1 is LNHNV and CDR2 YYDKDF (reference sequence). The CDR3 has 15 amino acids. V was pared by 7 bases and J by 4 bases, with 19 bases between. CDR3: CATNRGSSLGTEAFF. In DNA form, the CDR3 reads TGTGCCACCAACCGGGGATCTAGCCTGGGCACTGAAGCTTTCTTT. The entire variable domain, with the rest obtained from reference TRBV15 and TRBJ1-1, is as follows: DAMVIQNPRYQVTQFGKPVTLSCSQTLNHNVMYWYQQKSSQAPKLLFHYYDKDFNNEADTPDNFQSRRPNTSFCFLDIRSPGLGDTAMYLCATNRGSSLGTEAFFGQGTRLTVV.

The J gene is TRBJ2-5, the V gene TRBV5-1; D call uncertain. Germline CDR1 is SGHRS and CDR2 is YFSETQ. Trimming pared 5 bases from V and 1 base from J, leaving 9 bases between. The CDR3 runs 13 residues. The CDR3 here is CASRQSVQETQYF. As DNA, the CDR3 is TGCGCCAGCAGGCAATCGGTCCAAGAGACCCAGTACTTC.

The chain carries TRBV18 and TRBJ2-1, with 9 bases matching TRBD2. CDR3 length: 16 residues. Looked up from germline, CDR1 is KGHSH and CDR2 is LQKENI. V shed 1 base and J 0 bases; nucleotides not matched to a gene: 1. The CDR3, as DNA: TGTGCCAGCTCACCACTAGCGGGGGCCTCCTACAATGAGCAGTTCTTC. It codes for CASSPLAGASYNEQFF.